This TCR beta chain originates from a study of T cell changes during pregnancy in multiple sclerosis. Generated by immunoSEQ multiplex PCR, the TCRdb table keeps only in-frame clones and is missing some. The sample includes tens of thousands of clones, 91% of them seen just once. Germline V gene lookup returns CDR1 SGHRS and CDR2 YFSETQ. This CDR3 is 15 amino acids long. Trimming removed 4 bases at V and 0 bases at J, with 11 bases between. This TCR came from a female donor in good health, enrolled as a control in a pregnancy study. The chain joins TRBV5-1 to TRBJ1-3; D is undetermined. The sequences come from peripheral blood, collected in the third trimester of pregnancy. The chain's CDR3 is CASSPAGISGNTIYF. The CDR3 DNA reads TGCGCCAGCAGCCCCGCGGGGATCTCTGGAAACACCATATATTTT.